These 2 T cell receptor beta chains originate from one sample sequenced in a study of molecular identifiers for immune sequencing clone quantification. MiXCR, applied by TCRdb to the PCR reads, yields one record per CDR3 protein. The sample includes about 630,000 distinct CDR3 sequences, roughly 23% of them seen just once. The sequenced sample was naive CD8+ T cells from blood, with Jurkat cell RNA spiked in. The subset was: FACS-sorted CD8+CD4-CCR7+CD45RA+ naive T cells. These receptors all come from a human donor in good health. Some libraries in this study had Jurkat cell RNA spiked in.

The J gene is TRBJ2-1, the V gene TRBV11-2, with TRBD2 matching 14 bases. The CDR3 extends over 22 amino acids. Trimming took 1 base from V and 3 from J; bases not matched to a gene: 17. The germline V gene has CDR1 SGHAT and CDR2 FQNNGV. The CDR3 region is CASSLGATGLAGAQRGYNEQFF. The CDR3 bases are TGTGCCAGCAGCTTAGGGGCGACGGGACTAGCGGGGGCCCAACGAGGCTACAATGAGCAGTTCTTC.

A word on this clonotype: This clone may be a read error of a much larger clone one base away. The conserved phenylalanine or tryptophan is not found at the CDR3 terminus, so this likely reflects a read error. This chain joins TRBV7-9 and TRBJ1-1; D perhaps matches TRBD1 (5 bases). V lost 1 base and J 7 bases, leaving 19 bases between the germline ends. Germline CDR1 reads SEHNR; CDR2 reads FQNEAQ (reference sequence). This CDR3 spans 16 amino acids. CDR3 sequence (DNA): TGTGCCAGCAGCTTAGGCCGGGCAGGGATATTTATTGAAGCTTTCCTT. Translation gives CASSLGRAGIFIEAFL.